These 24 T cell receptor beta chains originate from one sample sequenced in a study of blood T cell repertoires in COVID-19. Data came from immunoSEQ multiplex PCR; TCRdb stores just in-frame clones and leaves some out. The table has roughly 220,000 clones, under 90% seen once. The sequenced sample consisted of peripheral blood. All receptors come from a young man with active or convalescent COVID-19.

The genes are TRBV20-1 and TRBJ2-1; D unclear. This CDR3 comprises 10 residues. Per germline, CDR1 DFQATT and CDR2 SNEGSKA (reference sequence). With 6 bases removed from V and 10 bases from J, the gap between germline ends came to 10 bases. The CDR3 nucleotides read TGCAGTGCAGCATCTACCGAGCAGTTCTTC. Amino acid sequence: CSAASTEQFF.

V and J are TRBV7-9 and TRBJ1-1, with 9 nucleotides matching TRBD1. Unmatched junction bases numbered 13, after V lost 5 bases and J lost 6 bases. Germline CDR1 and CDR2: SEHNR and FQNEAQ (reference sequence). The CDR3 is 16 residues long. The CDR3 DNA follows: TGTGCCAGCAGCCACTGGATCGGGACAGGGCTATCTGAAGCTTTCTTT. It codes for CASSHWIGTGLSEAFF.

This clone was counted a single time. Here the CDR3 DNA reads TGTGCCAGCAGTTACGGGCTAGCGGGGAACACAGATACGCAGTATTTT. It specifies CASSYGLAGNTDTQYF. The chain joins TRBV6-2 or TRBV6-3 to TRBJ2-3; 9 bases fit TRBD2. CDR1 is MNHEY, CDR2 SVGEGT, per germline. V shed 2 bases and J 2 bases; nucleotides not matched to a gene: 5. The CDR3 extends over 16 amino acids.

Only one count was recorded for this clone. The chain is built from TRBV5-1 and TRBJ2-3; D may be TRBD2 (6 bases). The germline V gene has CDR1 SGHRS and CDR2 YFSETQ. The CDR3 is 15 amino acids. Trimming removed 1 base from V and 0 bases from J, with 9 bases in between. The CDR3 reads CASSLLGGSTDTQYF. The CDR3, as DNA: TGCGCCAGCAGCTTGTTGGGAGGTAGCACAGATACGCAGTATTTT.

The chain has TRBV5-1 and TRBJ2-3; the match to TRBD2 covers 8 bases. Germline CDR1 and CDR2: SGHRS and YFSETQ. J was trimmed by 1 base and V by 3 bases; bases with no gene match: 7. The CDR3 is 16 amino acids. The CDR3 coding sequence is TGCGCCAGCAGCTCGGTAGCGGGGTCCCGCACAGATACGCAGTATTTT. The encoded protein is CASSSVAGSRTDTQYF.

The chain couples TRBV21-1 to TRBJ1-5; TRBD1 reflects the table's D call only, with no check against the DNA. TRBV21-1 is annotated as a pseudogene. This CDR3 is built from 17 residues. DNA for the CDR3: TGTGCCAGCCCCCGGACAGTACATATTTATGGCAATCAGCCCCAGCATTTT. Its translation is CASPRTVHIYGNQPQHF.

The rearrangement links TRBV25-1 to TRBJ2-2; a weak D match, TRBD1 (5 bases). Trimming took 5 bases from V and 4 from J, leaving 14 bases between them. Germline V gives CDR1 MGHDK, CDR2 SYGVNS. The CDR3 spans 15 residues. DNA of the CDR3: TGTGCCAGCAGTCCACGGACACCAATCACCGGGGAGCTGTTTTTT. Protein sequence: CASSPRTPITGELFF.

The rearrangement uses TRBV7-2 and TRBJ2-1; D remains unclear. The CDR3 runs 13 residues. Germline loops: CDR1 SGHTA, CDR2 FQGNSA. V lost 3 bases and J lost 4, with 7 bases in between. In DNA, the CDR3 is TGTGCCAGCAGCTTTTTTCCGTACAATGAGCAGTTCTTC. Protein: CASSFFPYNEQFF.

The V call is TRBV11-1, the J call TRBJ1-5, with 9 bases that match TRBD1. V dropped 5 bases and J dropped 7; count of bases not matched to a gene: 3. CDR1 is SGHAT and CDR2 is FQDESV in the germline V gene (reference sequence). The CDR3 length is 13 residues. This CDR3 is CASSRDRAQPQHF. The CDR3 DNA is TGTGCCAGCAGCCGGGACAGGGCGCAGCCCCAGCATTTT.

The gene calls are TRBV5-5 and TRBJ2-1; D not certain. This CDR3 is built from 11 residues. Trimming removed 4 bases from V and 5 bases from J, with 4 bases in between. Germline V gene lookup returns CDR1 SGHKS and CDR2 YYEKEE (reference sequence). CDR3 residues: CASSLHNEQFF. The CDR3 nucleotides are TGTGCCAGCAGCCTCCACAATGAGCAGTTCTTC.

The chain employs TRBV24-1 and TRBJ2-1; 10 bases are shared with TRBD2. The CDR3 length is 16 residues. V shed 2 bases and J 6 bases; nucleotides not matched to a gene: 6. Germline CDR1 is KGHDR and CDR2 is SFDVKD. In DNA, the CDR3 is TGTGCCACCAGTGATTCGTCGGTAGCGGGAGGCAATGAGCAGTTCTTC. Translation gives CATSDSSVAGGNEQFF.

The V and J genes are TRBV6-2 or TRBV6-3 and TRBJ1-5; TRBD1 is a possible D gene (6 bases). The CDR3 runs 14 residues. Deletions cut 4 bases from V and 3 bases from J, with 10 bases between. Germline CDR1 and CDR2: MNHEY and SVGEGT. This CDR3 is CASSSQGTNQPQHF. The CDR3 bases are TGTGCCAGCAGTTCACAGGGTACCAATCAGCCCCAGCATTTT.

The genes are TRBV4-2 and TRBJ2-1, with D perhaps matching TRBD2 (5 bases). This CDR3 spans 17 amino acids. Germline-derived CDR1 and CDR2 are LGHNA and YNFKEQ. Trimming took off 0 bases at V and 4 bases at J, with 16 bases between the two ends. This CDR3 is CASSQDLEGFGYNEQFF. CDR3 coding DNA: TGTGCCAGCAGCCAAGATCTAGAGGGATTCGGGTACAATGAGCAGTTCTTC.

In its sample, this clone was seen a few times. J is TRBJ1-1 and V is TRBV7-9; D not certain. The germline V gene has CDR1 SEHNR and CDR2 FQNEAQ (reference sequence). Trimming cost V 7 bases and J 4 bases, with 19 bases left between them. CDR3 length equals 15 residues. DNA for the CDR3: TGTGCCAGCACCCCTCTGGGTCTGGGAGGCACTGAAGCTTTCTTT. Residues: CASTPLGLGGTEAFF.

The chain's CDR3 is CSASTRGRRADTQYF. Here the CDR3 DNA reads TGCAGTGCTAGTACCAGGGGGCGCAGGGCAGATACGCAGTATTTT. J is TRBJ2-3 and V is TRBV20-1, with 8 bases identical to TRBD1. The CDR3 is 15 amino acids. Germline values: CDR1 DFQATT, CDR2 SNEGSKA (reference sequence). J lost 4 bases, V lost 3 bases, and 9 bases had no gene match.

About this clone: One junction end disagrees with the germline gene, perhaps due to a read error. The chain uses TRBV12-3 or TRBV12-4 and TRBJ2-3, with unresolved D. The CDR3 totals 12 residues. CDR3 bases: TGTGCCAGCAGCTTAGCCGGAGATACGCAGTATTTT. This translates into CASSLAGDTQYF.

V is TRBV2 and J is TRBJ2-7; the D gene is possibly TRBD2 (5 bases). Trimming took off 6 bases at V and 7 bases at J, with 13 bases between the two ends. The CDR3 runs 12 residues. Germline V gene lookup returns CDR1 SNHLY and CDR2 FYNNEI. CDR3 nucleotides: TGTGCCAGCAGGGCCGGACTGGGGGAGCAGTACTTC. This sequence encodes CASRAGLGEQYF. The full variable domain, rest sourced from reference TRBV2 and TRBJ2-7, is EPEVTQTPSHQVTQMGQEVILRCVPISNHLYFYWYRQILGQKVEFLVSFYNNEISEKSEIFDDQFSVERPDGSNFTLKIRSTKLEDSAMYFCASRAGLGEQYFGPGTRLTVT.

DNA of the CDR3: TGTGCCAGTAATTTATTGGGGGGTCGAAGCAATCAGCCCCAGCATTTT. Translating gives CASNLLGGRSNQPQHF. The chain couples TRBV19 to TRBJ1-5; D might be TRBD1 (5 bases). The germline gives CDR1 LNHDA, CDR2 SQIVND (reference sequence). The CDR3 is made up of 16 amino acids. V lost 7 bases and J 1 base, leaving 17 bases between the germline ends.

This chain connects TRBV7-9 to TRBJ2-5; 16 nucleotides align to TRBD2. J was trimmed by 4 bases and V by 5 bases; bases with no gene match: 7. The germline V gene encodes CDR1 SEHNR and CDR2 FQNEAQ (reference sequence). CDR3 size: 17 residues. The CDR3 spells CASSIGTSGGVLETQYF. The CDR3 bases are TGTGCCAGCAGCATCGGGACTAGCGGGGGGGTCCTAGAGACCCAGTACTTC.

This clone was recorded a few times. The rearrangement uses TRBV29-1 and TRBJ2-1; TRBD1 matches 10 bases. The J segment lost 3 bases and the V segment lost 4 bases, leaving 3 bases of the junction unmatched. CDR3 length: 14 amino acids. Per germline, CDR1 SQVTM and CDR2 ANQGSEA. CDR3 in amino acids: CSVVGQGHYNEQFF. The DNA of the CDR3 is TGCAGCGTTGTGGGACAGGGGCACTACAATGAGCAGTTCTTC.

The J gene is TRBJ1-2, the V gene TRBV9, with 9 bases fitting TRBD1. Germline V gene sequence: CDR1 SGDLS, CDR2 YYNGEE. The ends lost 4 bases at V and 8 bases at J; junction bases unmatched: 6. This CDR3 is built from 13 residues. CDR3 nucleotides: TGTGCCAGCAGCCCCCGGGACAGGGACGGCTACACCTTC. Amino acid sequence: CASSPRDRDGYTF.

This clone was seen only once. The V gene is TRBV7-2, the J gene TRBJ1-6; possibly TRBD1 for D (6 bases). In germline, CDR1 is SGHTA, CDR2 FQGNSA. V was shortened by 4 bases and J by 9 bases, with 7 bases between the two germline ends. The CDR3 runs 12 residues. The chain's CDR3 is CASSSRGSPLHF. DNA of the CDR3: TGTGCCAGCAGCTCCAGGGGTTCACCCCTCCACTTT. The whole variable domain, remainder taken from reference TRBV7-2 and TRBJ1-6, is GAGVSQSPSNKVTEKGKDVELRCDPISGHTALYWYRQSLGQGLEFLIYFQGNSAPDKSGLPSDRFSAERTGGSVSTLTIQRTQQEDSAVYLCASSSRGSPLHFGNGTRLTVT.

The rearrangement uses TRBV5-4 and TRBJ1-3; possibly TRBD1 for D (6 bases). The CDR3 is made up of 17 amino acids. Trimming removed 0 bases from V and 5 bases from J, with 18 bases in between. Germline CDR1 and CDR2: SGHNT and YYREEE (reference sequence). The CDR3 nucleotides read TGTGCCAGCAGCTTGGGGCCCCCTCCACAGGGAAGAAACACCATATATTTT. Its protein is CASSLGPPPQGRNTIYF.

Here the CDR3 DNA reads TGTGCCAGCTCAAGAGGACAGGACAATGAGCAGTTCTTC. The encoded protein is CASSRGQDNEQFF. The chain joins TRBV18 to TRBJ2-1; 7 nucleotides align to TRBD1. Germline CDR1 KGHSH, CDR2 LQKENI. Trimming removed 5 bases from V and 5 bases from J; junction bases left unmatched: 3. This CDR3 contains 13 residues.